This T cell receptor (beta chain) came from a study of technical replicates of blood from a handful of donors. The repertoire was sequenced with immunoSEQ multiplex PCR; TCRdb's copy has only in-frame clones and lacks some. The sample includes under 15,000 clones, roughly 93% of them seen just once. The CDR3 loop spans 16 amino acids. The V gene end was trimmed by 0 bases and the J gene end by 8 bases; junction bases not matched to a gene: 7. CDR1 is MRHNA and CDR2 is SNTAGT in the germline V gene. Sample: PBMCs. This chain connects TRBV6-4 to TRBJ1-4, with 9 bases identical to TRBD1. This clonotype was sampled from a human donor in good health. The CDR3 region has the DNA TGTGCCAGCAGTGACTCTACGGACAGGGGAGGGGAAAAACTGTTTTTT. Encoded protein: CASSDSTDRGGEKLFF.